This TCR beta chain was identified in a study of Tregs in tolerant kidney transplant recipients. Study-level points and caveats: Tregs expanded with activated donor B cells seemed most donor-specific.

As regards this clone: The antigen is not known.

Trimming cost V 6 bases and J 6 bases; bases outside gene matches: 18. CDR1 is LNHDA and CDR2 is SQIVND in the germline V gene (reference sequence). There are 18 residues in the CDR3. This table comes from immunoSEQ multiplex PCR, and its TCRdb copy is limited to in-frame clones, with some not included. The sample lists some 240,000 clones, 65% to 85% occurring once. The TCR comes from a human donor in good health. Input material: CD4+ T cells from blood. The rearrangement links TRBV19 to TRBJ1-4, with 8 nucleotides matching TRBD1. The CDR3 bases are TGTGCCAGTAGCCCCGGTTGGACAGGGTCTTTTGTCGATGAAAAACTGTTTTTT. Protein sequence: CASSPGWTGSFVDEKLFF.